The rows below give T cell receptor beta chains drawn from one sample of a study of CD8 T cells in Susac syndrome. Via MiXCR, TCRdb re-called the immunoSEQ multiplex PCR reads, giving one row per CDR3 protein. The data contain around 140,000 distinct CDR3 sequences, roughly 80% of them singletons. Sequenced material: CD8+ T cells from PBMCs. Source of these receptors: a human donor with multiple sclerosis. Both conserved end residues are part of each CDR3. The D gene is left open where the match is weak. The size field is filled for only some rows; it gives once, few, many or a size class.

cdr3_aa: CSARDPGRMNTEAFF
cdr3_nt: TGCAGTGCTAGAGACCCGGGACGGATGAACACTGAAGCTTTCTTT
clone_size: .
j_call: TRBJ1-1
d_call: .
cdr3_length: 15
v_call: TRBV20-1

cdr3_aa: CASSLAKGNTYGYTF
cdr3_nt: TGTGCCAGCAGCTTAGCGAAGGGGAACACCTATGGCTACACCTTC
clone_size: .
j_call: TRBJ1-2
d_call: .
cdr3_length: 15
v_call: TRBV7-2

cdr3_aa: CASLLEDRNEQFF
cdr3_nt: TGTGCCAGCCTACTAGAGGATAGGAATGAGCAGTTCTTC
clone_size: .
j_call: TRBJ2-1
d_call: .
cdr3_length: 13
v_call: TRBV5-3

cdr3_aa: CASSVSSSYEQYF
cdr3_nt: TGTGCCAGCAGTGTAAGCAGCTCCTACGAGCAGTACTTC
clone_size: .
j_call: TRBJ2-7
d_call: .
cdr3_length: 13
v_call: TRBV2

cdr3_aa: CASMAGRFGAFF
cdr3_nt: TGTGCCAGTATGGCGGGCAGGTTCGGAGCTTTCTTT
clone_size: .
j_call: TRBJ1-1
d_call: .
cdr3_length: 12
v_call: TRBV19

cdr3_aa: CASSVGVGYGEQFF
cdr3_nt: TGTGCCAGCAGCGTCGGGGTAGGATATGGTGAGCAGTTCTTC
clone_size: few
j_call: TRBJ2-1
d_call: .
cdr3_length: 14
v_call: TRBV6-5

cdr3_aa: CASSEQGAAPPRGHYGYTF
cdr3_nt: TGTGCCAGCAGTGAACAGGGGGCGGCCCCTCCCAGGGGCCACTATGGCTACACCTTC
clone_size: .
j_call: TRBJ1-2
d_call: TRBD1
cdr3_length: 19
v_call: TRBV2

cdr3_aa: CASSQDLMQGEQYF
cdr3_nt: TGCGCCAGCAGCCAAGATCTCATGCAAGGCGAGCAGTACTTC
clone_size: .
j_call: TRBJ2-7
d_call: .
cdr3_length: 14
v_call: TRBV4-1

cdr3_aa: CASSLGGGLDYGYTF
cdr3_nt: TGTGCCAGCAGTTTAGGTGGGGGTCTCGACTATGGCTACACCTTC
clone_size: .
j_call: TRBJ1-2
d_call: .
cdr3_length: 15
v_call: TRBV28

cdr3_aa: CASSLRGYEQYF
cdr3_nt: TGTGCCAGCAGCTTAAGGGGCTACGAGCAGTACTTC
clone_size: many
j_call: TRBJ2-7
d_call: .
cdr3_length: 12
v_call: TRBV27

cdr3_aa: CASSTRGGDTDTQYF
cdr3_nt: TGTGCCAGTAGTACTCGGGGAGGGGACACAGATACGCAGTATTTT
clone_size: .
j_call: TRBJ2-3
d_call: TRBD2
cdr3_length: 15
v_call: TRBV19

cdr3_aa: CASSPRAQGVYEQYF
cdr3_nt: TGTGCCAGTAGTCCAAGGGCACAGGGGGTGTACGAGCAGTACTTC
clone_size: few
j_call: TRBJ2-7
d_call: TRBD1
cdr3_length: 15
v_call: TRBV19

cdr3_aa: CASALGLAGYEQYF
cdr3_nt: TGTGCTAGTGCTCTGGGACTAGCAGGCTACGAGCAGTACTTC
clone_size: .
j_call: TRBJ2-7
d_call: TRBD2
cdr3_length: 14
v_call: TRBV12-5

cdr3_aa: CASSAGQPGELFF
cdr3_nt: TGTGCCAGTAGTGCCGGACAACCCGGGGAGCTGTTTTTT
clone_size: .
j_call: TRBJ2-2
d_call: .
cdr3_length: 13
v_call: TRBV19

cdr3_aa: CASSLRDRGGEQYF
cdr3_nt: TGTGCCAGCAGTCTCCGGGACAGGGGTGGAGAGCAGTACTTC
clone_size: .
j_call: TRBJ2-7
d_call: TRBD1
cdr3_length: 14
v_call: TRBV12-3/TRBV12-4

cdr3_aa: CASSYYLGKVLGSPLHF
cdr3_nt: TGTGCCAGCAGTTACTACCTCGGGAAGGTCTTAGGTTCACCCCTCCACTTT
clone_size: .
j_call: TRBJ1-6
d_call: .
cdr3_length: 17
v_call: TRBV6-5

cdr3_aa: CATPPGTGGIHEQYF
cdr3_nt: TGTGCCACCCCGCCCGGGACAGGGGGTATTCACGAGCAGTACTTC
clone_size: .
j_call: TRBJ2-7
d_call: TRBD1
cdr3_length: 15
v_call: TRBV2

cdr3_aa: CATWTGDSQPQHF
cdr3_nt: TGTGCCACCTGGACAGGGGACTCTCAGCCCCAGCATTTT
clone_size: few
j_call: TRBJ1-5
d_call: TRBD1
cdr3_length: 13
v_call: TRBV6-1

cdr3_aa: CASSQSTGHQETQYF
cdr3_nt: TGCGCCAGCAGTCAATCGACAGGGCACCAAGAGACCCAGTACTTC
clone_size: .
j_call: TRBJ2-5
d_call: TRBD1
cdr3_length: 15
v_call: TRBV23-1

cdr3_aa: CASRSRVSKGQINGITYYGYTF
cdr3_nt: TGTGCCAGCAGATCACGAGTTAGTAAGGGACAGATCAACGGGATTACTTACTATGGCTACACCTTC
clone_size: .
j_call: TRBJ1-2
d_call: TRBD1
cdr3_length: 22
v_call: TRBV11-2

cdr3_aa: CASSQDIGGNTEAFF
cdr3_nt: TGCGCCAGCAGCCAAGATATTGGGGGTAACACTGAAGCTTTCTTT
clone_size: few
j_call: TRBJ1-1
d_call: .
cdr3_length: 15
v_call: TRBV4-3

cdr3_aa: CASSVKGLGGELFF
cdr3_nt: TGTGCCAGCAGCGTAAAAGGGTTAGGCGGGGAGCTGTTTTTT
clone_size: .
j_call: TRBJ2-2
d_call: .
cdr3_length: 14
v_call: TRBV9

cdr3_aa: CASSLPLGQDSEQYF
cdr3_nt: TGTGCCAGCAGCTTACCCCTTGGACAGGACTCCGAGCAGTACTTC
clone_size: .
j_call: TRBJ2-7
d_call: TRBD1
cdr3_length: 15
v_call: TRBV7-2

cdr3_aa: CSARDTSGLRTDTQYF
cdr3_nt: TGCAGTGCTAGAGATACTAGCGGGCTCCGCACAGATACGCAGTATTTT
clone_size: .
j_call: TRBJ2-3
d_call: TRBD2
cdr3_length: 16
v_call: TRBV20-1

cdr3_aa: CASSASGRAHEQFF
cdr3_nt: TGTGCCAGCAGCGCTAGCGGGAGGGCCCATGAGCAGTTCTTC
clone_size: .
j_call: TRBJ2-1
d_call: TRBD2
cdr3_length: 14
v_call: TRBV9

cdr3_aa: CSASSGANTGELFF
cdr3_nt: TGCAGTGCTAGTAGCGGCGCGAACACCGGGGAGCTGTTTTTT
clone_size: once
j_call: TRBJ2-2
d_call: .
cdr3_length: 14
v_call: TRBV20-1

cdr3_aa: CASSERTALPQYF
cdr3_nt: TGTGCCAGCAGCGAACGGACGGCTCTGCCGCAGTACTTC
clone_size: once
j_call: TRBJ2-7
d_call: .
cdr3_length: 13
v_call: TRBV9

cdr3_aa: CSVETGTFF
cdr3_nt: TGCAGCGTTGAAACGGGAACTTTCTTT
clone_size: .
j_call: TRBJ1-1
d_call: .
cdr3_length: 9
v_call: TRBV29-1

cdr3_aa: CASSISRTSYGYTF
cdr3_nt: TGTGCCAGTAGTATTAGTCGAACCTCCTATGGCTACACCTTC
clone_size: .
j_call: TRBJ1-2
d_call: .
cdr3_length: 14
v_call: TRBV19

cdr3_aa: CASSFRASGGYNEQFF
cdr3_nt: TGTGCCAGCAGTTTTCGGGCTAGCGGGGGGTACAATGAGCAGTTCTTC
clone_size: .
j_call: TRBJ2-1
d_call: TRBD2
cdr3_length: 16
v_call: TRBV28

cdr3_aa: CASSPSGMNNEQFF
cdr3_nt: TGTGCCAGCAGTCCTAGCGGGATGAACAATGAGCAGTTCTTC
clone_size: few
j_call: TRBJ2-1
d_call: TRBD2
cdr3_length: 14
v_call: TRBV12-3/TRBV12-4

cdr3_aa: CASSYGLGVTYEQYF
cdr3_nt: TGTGCCAGCAGTTACGGGCTGGGGGTTACCTACGAGCAGTACTTC
clone_size: .
j_call: TRBJ2-7
d_call: .
cdr3_length: 15
v_call: TRBV27

cdr3_aa: CASSEVWGGETDTQYF
cdr3_nt: TGTGCCAGCAGTGAGGTGTGGGGGGGCGAGACGGATACGCAGTATTTT
clone_size: .
j_call: TRBJ2-3
d_call: .
cdr3_length: 16
v_call: TRBV6-1

cdr3_aa: CASSLASGKGYNEQFF
cdr3_nt: TGTGCCAGCAGCTTAGCCAGCGGAAAGGGGTACAATGAGCAGTTCTTC
clone_size: .
j_call: TRBJ2-1
d_call: .
cdr3_length: 16
v_call: TRBV11-2

cdr3_aa: CASSTLTEGNQPQHF
cdr3_nt: TGTGCCAGCAGTACATTGACAGAGGGCAATCAGCCCCAGCATTTT
clone_size: .
j_call: TRBJ1-5
d_call: .
cdr3_length: 15
v_call: TRBV28

cdr3_aa: CASSEGGGRAQPQHF
cdr3_nt: TGTGCCAGCAGTGAAGGGGGGGGCAGGGCCCAGCCCCAGCATTTT
clone_size: .
j_call: TRBJ1-5
d_call: .
cdr3_length: 15
v_call: TRBV2